These 6 T cell receptor beta chains were sequenced from one sample in a study of siplizumab effects on memory and regulatory T cells. Clones were sequenced by immunoSEQ multiplex PCR, and TCRdb holds only the in-frame ones, with some missing. The sample holds some 96,000 clones; about 94% are singletons and the top ten take 1% to 1.5%. The source material was non-Treg CD4+ T cells sorted from blood. All receptors derive from a human donor in good health.

V gene TRBV7-8 combines with J gene TRBJ2-3, with unresolved D. The CDR3 sequence is 12 residues long. Trimming stripped 5 bases from V and 2 bases from J, with 5 bases between. Per germline, CDR1 SGHVS and CDR2 FQNEAQ. Here the CDR3 reads CASSGSTDTQYF. The CDR3 region has the DNA TGTGCCAGCAGCGGATCCACAGATACGCAGTATTTT. Variable domain in full (rest from reference TRBV7-8 and TRBJ2-3): GAGVSQSPRYKVAKRGQDVALRCDPISGHVSLFWYQQALGQGPEFLTYFQNEAQLDKSGLPSDRFFAERPEGSVSTLKIQRTQQEDSAVYLCASSGSTDTQYFGPGTRLTVL.

This clone has only a few counts. The rearrangement joins TRBV5-4 to TRBJ2-1; D not certain. Germline CDR1 SGHNT, CDR2 YYREEE (reference sequence). CDR3 length: 14 amino acids. Trimming shortened V by 5 bases and J by 1 base, and 10 bases separated the two germline ends. The CDR3 coding sequence is TGTGCCAGCAGTAGCTTACTGTCCTACAATGAGCAGTTCTTC. It encodes CASSSLLSYNEQFF. The variable domain in full, with the rest retrieved from reference TRBV5-4 and TRBJ2-1, is ETGVTQSPTHLIKTRGQQVTLRCSSQSGHNTVSWYQQALGQGPQFIFQYYREEENGRGNFPPRFSGLQFPNYSSELNVNALELDDSALYLCASSSLLSYNEQFFGPGTRLTVL.

The rearrangement uses TRBV11-3 and TRBJ2-1; 7 bases are shared with TRBD2. J gave up 3 bases and V 5 bases, and 7 bases lay outside the gene matches. From germline, CDR1 is SGHNT and CDR2 YENEEA. The CDR3 runs 15 residues. CDR3 nucleotides: TGTGCCAGCAGCCGACGGGAGGCGGGCTACAATGAGCAGTTCTTC. Protein sequence: CASSRREAGYNEQFF. Together with reference TRBV11-3 and TRBJ2-1, the CDR3 gives the full variable domain: EAGVVQSPRYKIIEKKQPVAFWCNPISGHNTLYWYLQNLGQGPELLIRYENEEAVDDSQLPKDRFSAERLKGVDSTLKIQPAELGDSAVYLCASSRREAGYNEQFFGPGTRLTVL.

V and J are TRBV5-1 and TRBJ1-2, with 9 bases matching TRBD1. The ends lost 4 bases at V and 1 base at J; junction bases unmatched: 5. This CDR3 is 15 amino acids long. Germline V gives CDR1 SGHRS, CDR2 YFSETQ. The CDR3 nucleotides are TGCGCCAGCAGCCCGGGGGACAGGGTTAACTATGGCTACACCTTC. Its translation: CASSPGDRVNYGYTF.

The CDR3 sequence: CASSFDSSYEQYF. The CDR3 DNA sequence: TGTGCCAGCAGTTTTGACAGCTCCTACGAGCAGTACTTC. V and J are TRBV27 and TRBJ2-7; TRBD1 is a possible D gene (5 bases). The CDR3 totals 13 residues. The V and J ends lost 3 bases and 0 bases respectively, with 6 bases between them. Germline-derived CDR1 and CDR2 are MNHEY and SMNVEV (reference sequence).

V gene TRBV10-1 combines with J gene TRBJ2-7; D is perhaps TRBD2 (6 bases). Germline CDR1 and CDR2: WNHNN and SYGVQD (reference sequence). CDR3 length: 13 amino acids. V was cut by 7 bases and J by 2 bases, with 12 bases left in between. In DNA form, the CDR3 reads TGCGCCAGCATAATTAGCGGAACCTACGAGCAGTACTTC. This encodes CASIISGTYEQYF.